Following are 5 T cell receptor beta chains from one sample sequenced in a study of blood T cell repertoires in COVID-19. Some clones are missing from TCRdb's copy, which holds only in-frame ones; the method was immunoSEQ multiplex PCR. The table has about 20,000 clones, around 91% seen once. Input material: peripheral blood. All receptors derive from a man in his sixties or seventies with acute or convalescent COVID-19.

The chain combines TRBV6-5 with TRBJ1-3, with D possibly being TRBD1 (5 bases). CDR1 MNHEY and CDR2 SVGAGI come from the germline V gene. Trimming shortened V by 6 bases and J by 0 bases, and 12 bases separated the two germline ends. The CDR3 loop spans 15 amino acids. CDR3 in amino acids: CASRQQESSGNTIYF. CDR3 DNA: TGTGCCAGCAGACAACAGGAGAGCTCTGGAAACACCATATATTTT.

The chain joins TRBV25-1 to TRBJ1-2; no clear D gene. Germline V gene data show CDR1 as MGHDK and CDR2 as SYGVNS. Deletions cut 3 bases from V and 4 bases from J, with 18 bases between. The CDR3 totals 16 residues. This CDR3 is CASSDLGLGAAYGYTF. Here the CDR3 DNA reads TGTGCCAGCAGTGATCTCGGACTGGGCGCCGCCTATGGCTACACCTTC.

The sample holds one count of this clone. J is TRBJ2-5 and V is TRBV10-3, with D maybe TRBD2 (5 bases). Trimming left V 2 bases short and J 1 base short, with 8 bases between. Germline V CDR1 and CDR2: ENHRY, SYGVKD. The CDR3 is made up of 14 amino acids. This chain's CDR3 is CAISERGAQETQYF. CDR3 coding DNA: TGTGCCATCAGTGAGCGGGGAGCCCAAGAGACCCAGTACTTC.

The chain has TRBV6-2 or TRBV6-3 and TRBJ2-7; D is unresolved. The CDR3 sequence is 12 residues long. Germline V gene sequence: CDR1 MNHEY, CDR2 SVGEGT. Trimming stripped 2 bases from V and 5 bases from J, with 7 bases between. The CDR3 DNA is TGTGCCAGCAGTTACCCCCCTCACGAGCAGTACTTC. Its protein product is CASSYPPHEQYF.

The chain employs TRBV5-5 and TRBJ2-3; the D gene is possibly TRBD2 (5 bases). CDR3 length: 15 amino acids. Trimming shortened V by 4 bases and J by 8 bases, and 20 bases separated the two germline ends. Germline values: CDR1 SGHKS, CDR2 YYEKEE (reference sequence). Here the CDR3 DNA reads TGTGCCAGCAGCCGGGATTATGAGGGTCTGGGTACGCAGTATTTT. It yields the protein CASSRDYEGLGTQYF.